Below are 3 T cell receptor beta chains sequenced from a single sample in a study of OX40 agonist ivuxolimab in advanced cancers. Library creation used the immunoSEQ multiplex PCR assay. As stored in TCRdb, this immuneACCESS dataset retains in-frame rearrangements with V and J assigned. A fraction of the clones does not appear; measured against another copy, unresolved V genes explain less than half of the discrepancy, and the remainder lacks a known reason. The sample records 68,000 or so clones, 80% to 85% of which are singletons. The top ten constitute less than 2.5% of the sample. The source material was CD4+ or CD8+ T cells sorted from blood, sampled in a trial of the OX40 agonist ivuxolimab. All receptors derive from an adult with an advanced solid tumor such as melanoma, head and neck, liver or kidney cancer.

This chain joins TRBV2 and TRBJ2-3; D may be TRBD1 (6 bases). V was clipped by 5 bases and J by 6 bases, with 21 bases between them. The CDR3 spans 16 residues. The germline gives CDR1 SNHLY, CDR2 FYNNEI. The CDR3 coding sequence is TGTGCCAGCAGTCCCGGACAGATCGGCAAGATGGATACGCAGTATTTT. This translates into CASSPGQIGKMDTQYF.

V and J are TRBV9 and TRBJ2-7, with D perhaps matching TRBD1 (6 bases). CDR3 size: 14 residues. V dropped 2 bases and J dropped 5 bases, with 14 bases sitting between them. Germline V gene lookup returns CDR1 SGDLS and CDR2 YYNGEE. The CDR3 region is CASSVLMKGDEQYF. In nucleotides, the CDR3 is TGTGCCAGCAGCGTCCTTATGAAGGGGGACGAGCAGTACTTC.

This chain uses TRBV4-1 with TRBJ1-1; D is unresolved. Trimming took off 1 base at V and 3 bases at J, with 12 bases between the two ends. CDR1 is MGHRA, CDR2 YSYEKL, per germline. The CDR3 extends over 15 amino acids. This CDR3 is CASSQVGRADTEAFF. CDR3 bases: TGCGCCAGCAGCCAAGTCGGACGGGCGGACACTGAAGCTTTCTTT.